This T cell receptor (beta chain) was sequenced during a study of cytomegalovirus exposure and HLA in healthy donors. The CDR3 length is 15 residues. V lost 5 bases, J lost 9 bases, and 10 bases stayed unmatched. From germline, CDR1 is MNHEY and CDR2 SVGAGI. General study results and limits: Whilst most TCR sequences proved rare, a subset of public TCRs occurred across many donors.

About this clone: Its antigen remains unidentified.

PCR amplification relied on 60 Vbeta primers (plus 13 Jbeta primers). Clones were read by immunoSEQ multiplex PCR, and TCRdb kept only the in-frame ones, dropping some. This sample has about 120,000 clones, with 74% found just once. The receptor was isolated from a human donor in good health. V gene TRBV6-5 combines with J gene TRBJ1-6, with TRBD1 matching over 7 bases. Sequencing was performed on PBMCs. The CDR3 DNA sequence: TGTGCCAGCAGTGTACAGGGGACCCCTGGTTCACCCCTCCACTTT. The encoded protein is CASSVQGTPGSPLHF.